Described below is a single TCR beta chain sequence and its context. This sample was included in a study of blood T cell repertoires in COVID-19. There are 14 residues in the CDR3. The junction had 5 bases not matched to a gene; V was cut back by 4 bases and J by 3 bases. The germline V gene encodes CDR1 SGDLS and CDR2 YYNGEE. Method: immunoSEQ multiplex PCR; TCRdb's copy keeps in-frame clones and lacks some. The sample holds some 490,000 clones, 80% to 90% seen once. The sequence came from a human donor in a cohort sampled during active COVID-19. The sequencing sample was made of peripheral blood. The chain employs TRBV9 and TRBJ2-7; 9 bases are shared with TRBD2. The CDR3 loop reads CASSPTTSGYEQYF. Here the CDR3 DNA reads TGTGCCAGCAGCCCTACGACTAGCGGCTACGAGCAGTACTTC. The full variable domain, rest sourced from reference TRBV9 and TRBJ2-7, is DSGVTQTPKHLITATGQRVTLRCSPRSGDLSVYWYQQSLDQGLQFLIQYYNGEERAKGNILERFSAQQFPDLHSELNLSSLELGDSALYFCASSPTTSGYEQYFGPGTRLTVT.